This T cell receptor beta chain was identified in a study of blood T cells in healthy people across ages. Then a second PCR, running roughly 7 to 12 cycles, was carried out with a sample-barcoded 5' primer and a J-beta primer mix. Each cDNA was tagged by a template-switch adaptor containing 12 random nucleotides. Every sample gave at least 2.5 million paired-end reads containing CDR3. From the 5' RACE reads, TCRdb called clonotypes with MiXCR, one entry per CDR3 protein. The data contain around 990,000 distinct CDR3 sequences, 30% to 40% of them singletons. Sequenced: blood. The receptor was isolated from a man younger than 35 in good health.

The CDR3 reads CASSMGQGAYYEQYF. The CDR3 DNA follows: TGTGCCAGTAGTATGGGCCAGGGGGCTTACTACGAGCAGTACTTC. The chain joins TRBV19 to TRBJ2-4, with TRBD1 identical over 8 bases. The DNA end lines up better with TRBJ2-7; the J call may be wrong. The CDR3 contains 15 residues. CDR1 is LNHDA, CDR2 SQIVND, per germline (reference sequence).